Below, 15 T cell receptor beta chains from the same sample are listed, as sequenced in a study of blood T cell repertoires in COVID-19. The assay was immunoSEQ multiplex PCR, and TCRdb's table has in-frame clones only and misses some. This sample has 75,000 to 95,000 clones; approximately 80% occur once, and the top ten carry over 15%. The specimen was peripheral blood. All receptors come from an older man with active or convalescent COVID-19.

The chain joins TRBV28 to TRBJ2-1, with no clear D. The germline CDR1 and CDR2 sequences are MDHEN and SYDVKM. The germline V and J ends were trimmed by 3 bases and 5 bases, with 17 bases remaining between them. This CDR3 is built from 16 residues. CDR3: CASSFIWVQYHNEQFF. As DNA, the CDR3 is TGTGCCAGCAGTTTTATTTGGGTACAGTACCACAATGAGCAGTTCTTC.

The CDR3 DNA reads as TGTGCCAGCAGCATGGGACTAGCTACCGGGGAGCTGTTTTTT. This encodes CASSMGLATGELFF. The chain recombines TRBV7-3 with TRBJ2-2, with 9 bases aligning to TRBD2. Germline values: CDR1 SGHTA, CDR2 FQGTGA. The CDR3 is 14 amino acids. The J segment lost 5 bases and the V segment lost 5 bases, leaving 3 bases of the junction unmatched.

The V gene is TRBV7-9, the J gene TRBJ2-1; D is possibly TRBD2 (7 bases). Between the trimmed V and J ends, which lost 11 bases and 0 bases, there was a span of 11 bases. The germline V gene encodes CDR1 SEHNR and CDR2 FQNEAQ (reference sequence). The CDR3 totals 13 residues. CDR3 in amino acids: CAGEGVSYNEQFF. The DNA of the CDR3 is TGTGCCGGGGAGGGGGTCTCCTACAATGAGCAGTTCTTC.

The sample holds one count of this clone. CDR3 region: CASGGYTGELFF. The DNA for the CDR3 is TGTGCCAGCGGGGGTTACACCGGGGAGCTGTTTTTT. V and J are TRBV19 and TRBJ2-2; a weak D match, TRBD2 (6 bases). V was clipped by 9 bases and J by 3 bases, with 8 bases between them. The CDR3 is 12 amino acids. The germline V gene has CDR1 LNHDA and CDR2 SQIVND (reference sequence). Variable domain in full (rest from reference TRBV19 and TRBJ2-2): DGGITQSPKYLFRKEGQNVTLSCEQNLNHDAMYWYRQDPGQGLRLIYYSQIVNDFQKGDIAEGYSVSREKKESFPLTVTSAQKNPTAFYLCASGGYTGELFFGEGSRLTVL.

The V and J genes are TRBV11-2 and TRBJ1-1; possibly TRBD1 for D (5 bases). In germline, CDR1 is SGHAT, CDR2 FQNNGV. The ends were cut back, 6 bases at V and 4 bases at J, with 15 bases in the middle. CDR3 length equals 14 residues. DNA for the CDR3: TGTGCCAGCAGGTGGGACGTCGGGAGCACTGAAGCTTTCTTT. It translates to CASRWDVGSTEAFF.

This chain connects TRBV27 to TRBJ1-5; D unresolved. Germline loops: CDR1 MNHEY, CDR2 SMNVEV (reference sequence). Trimming cost V 2 bases and J 10 bases, with 15 bases left between them. The CDR3 loop spans 14 amino acids. Here the CDR3 reads CASSLRERGSPQHF. The CDR3 DNA follows: TGTGCCAGCAGTTTAAGAGAGCGCGGGAGTCCCCAGCATTTT.

The chain joins TRBV19 to TRBJ1-2; 11 bases map to TRBD1. This CDR3 is built from 20 residues. The germline CDR1 and CDR2 sequences are LNHDA and SQIVND (reference sequence). The V gene end was trimmed by 5 bases and the J gene end by 0 bases; junction bases not matched to a gene: 17. CDR3 in amino acids: CASSSYNLDGTGGANYGYTF. As DNA, the CDR3 is TGTGCCAGTAGTTCCTACAACCTTGACGGGACAGGGGGAGCTAACTATGGCTACACCTTC.

V is TRBV7-2 and J is TRBJ1-4, with D tentatively TRBD1 (6 bases). Germline V gives CDR1 SGHTA, CDR2 FQGNSA. Trimming left V 6 bases short and J 8 bases short, with 13 bases between. The CDR3 loop spans 13 amino acids. The chain's CDR3 is CASSQQGSEKLFF. The CDR3 DNA reads as TGTGCCAGCAGTCAACAGGGTTCGGAAAAACTGTTTTTT.

This clone turned up a few times. CDR3 protein: CASSGGGLETQYF. For the CDR3, the DNA is TGTGCCAGCAGCGGGGGGGGCCTCGAGACCCAGTACTTC. V usage is TRBV7-2 and J usage is TRBJ2-5; the D gene is possibly TRBD2 (7 bases). The CDR3 has 13 residues. The ends were cut back, 5 bases at V and 5 bases at J, with 12 bases in the middle. Germline CDR1 is SGHTA and CDR2 is FQGNSA.

The chain has TRBV14 and TRBJ1-1; the D gene is possibly TRBD1 (5 bases). V lost 3 bases and J lost 6, with 11 bases in between. The germline V gene has CDR1 SGHDN and CDR2 FVKESK. This CDR3 contains 13 residues. The CDR3 DNA follows: TGTGCCAGCAGCCACCCCCAGGGTCCTGAAGCTTTCTTT. As protein: CASSHPQGPEAFF.

The chain is built from TRBV19 and TRBJ2-1; TRBD2 matches 8 bases. V shed 3 bases, J shed 7 bases, and the junction held 8 bases outside the gene matches. Germline lookup yields CDR1 LNHDA and CDR2 SQIVND (reference sequence). This CDR3 comprises 15 residues. The CDR3 DNA is TGTGCCAGTAGTATTCCCAGCGGGAGTAGGAATGAGCAGTTCTTC. Its translation is CASSIPSGSRNEQFF.

The chain couples TRBV21-1 to TRBJ2-7; the tabulated D call, TRBD1, remains unverified against the DNA. TRBV21-1 is noted as a pseudogene. This CDR3 has 14 residues. The chain's CDR3 is CASRPRAALYEQYV. As DNA, the CDR3 is TGTGCCAGCAGGCCCAGGGCAGCCCTTTACGAGCAGTACGTC.

V is TRBV5-1 and J is TRBJ2-3, with 7 bases identical to TRBD1. The CDR3 has 15 amino acids. Trimming at V came to 4 bases and at J to 6 bases, leaving 11 bases not matched to a gene. CDR1 is SGHRS and CDR2 is YFSETQ in the germline V gene. Here the CDR3 reads CASSPTGTVMDTQYF. DNA for the CDR3: TGCGCCAGCAGCCCTACCGGGACAGTTATGGATACGCAGTATTTT. The complete variable domain, with remaining parts taken from reference TRBV5-1 and TRBJ2-3, reads KAGVTQTPRYLIKTRGQQVTLSCSPISGHRSVSWYQQTPGQGLQFLFEYFSETQRNKGNFPGRFSGRQFSNSRSEMNVSTLELGDSALYLCASSPTGTVMDTQYFGPGTRLTVL.

The chain has TRBV6-6 and TRBJ1-2, with 7 bases identical to TRBD1. This CDR3 has 13 residues. Germline V gene sequence: CDR1 MNHNY, CDR2 SVGAGI (reference sequence). With V trimmed by 11 bases and J by 8 bases, 14 bases remained unmatched. CDR3 loop: CAGREGQRSGYTF. CDR3 DNA sequence: TGTGCCGGGCGAGAGGGACAGAGGTCGGGCTACACCTTC.

The chain is built from TRBV4-2 and TRBJ1-5, with D perhaps TRBD1 (5 bases). The germline V and J ends were trimmed by 1 base and 11 bases, with 12 bases remaining between them. CDR1 is LGHNA and CDR2 is YNFKEQ in the germline V gene. The CDR3 has 13 residues. The CDR3 coding sequence is TGTGCCAGCAGCCAAGGTCACCAGGGCGCCCAGCATTTT. It is translated as CASSQGHQGAQHF.